Below, 22 T cell receptor beta chains from the same sample are listed, as sequenced in a study of cytomegalovirus exposure and HLA in healthy donors. Researchers ran the PCR with 60 Vbeta and 13 Jbeta primers. The repertoire was sequenced with immunoSEQ multiplex PCR; TCRdb's copy has only in-frame clones and lacks some. Its clone listing holds roughly 34,000 clones. Specimen: PBMCs. Every receptor here comes from a woman in her thirties or forties in good health and CMV-seropositive.

J is TRBJ2-7 and V is TRBV4-1, with TRBD1 matching 8 bases. This CDR3 comprises 15 residues. The germline gives CDR1 MGHRA, CDR2 YSYEKL. V gave up 4 bases and J gave up 3 bases; unmatched junction bases: 8. The CDR3 DNA reads as TGCGCCAGCAGCCTGGACAGGGTAATCGGCTACGAGCAGTACTTC. The encoded protein is CASSLDRVIGYEQYF.

The chain joins TRBV30 to TRBJ2-7, with no clear D. Germline V CDR1 and CDR2: GTSNPN, SVGIG (reference sequence). V was trimmed by 5 bases and J by 3 bases, leaving 8 bases between them. The CDR3 sequence is 11 residues long. In DNA form, the CDR3 reads TGTGCCTGGTCCCCTAACTACGAGCAGTACTTC. Protein sequence: CAWSPNYEQYF.

DNA for the CDR3: TGTGCCAGCAGCTTAGTGGCGGAGGCGGAGACCCAGTACTTC. This sequence encodes CASSLVAEAETQYF. The gene calls are TRBV7-6 and TRBJ2-5, with D maybe TRBD2 (5 bases). Trimming removed 1 base at V and 5 bases at J, with 11 bases between. This CDR3 comprises 14 residues. Germline CDR1 SGHVS, CDR2 FNYEAQ.

Concerning this clone: One end of the junction does not line up with germline, which may come from a read error. The J gene is TRBJ1-6, the V gene TRBV9; 9 positions match TRBD1. Looked up from germline, CDR1 is SGDLS and CDR2 is YYNGEE. The CDR3 runs to 15 residues. The CDR3 DNA reads TGTGCCAGCAGCGGACGGGACAGGGTGCAGTCACCCCTACACTTT. Translating gives CASSGRDRVQSPLHF.

This chain connects TRBV6-6 to TRBJ1-5; TRBD1 might be the D (6 bases). Trimming left V 6 bases short and J 7 bases short, with 10 bases between. CDR1 is MNHNY and CDR2 is SVGAGI in the germline V gene (reference sequence). The CDR3 spans 12 residues. As DNA, the CDR3 is TGTGCCAGCAGCCCAACAGGGCAGCCCCAGCATTTT. Its translation: CASSPTGQPQHF.

V usage is TRBV7-2 and J usage is TRBJ2-7; 8 bases line up with TRBD2. The CDR3 is 13 residues long. The V gene's germline CDR1 is SGHTA and CDR2 FQGNSA. V lost 1 base to trimming and J lost 4 bases; unmatched junction nucleotides: 0. CDR3 nucleotides: TGTGCCAGCAGCTTAGGCGGGGGGTACGAGCAGTACTTC. Translation gives CASSLGGGYEQYF.

DNA of the CDR3: TGTGCCAGCAGCGCGTACAGGGTTGGGGTGGAGACCCAGTACTTC. Residues: CASSAYRVGVETQYF. V is TRBV9 and J is TRBJ2-5; TRBD1 is a possible D gene (6 bases). Germline V gene data show CDR1 as SGDLS and CDR2 as YYNGEE. This CDR3 spans 15 amino acids. V lost 3 bases and J lost 5, with 17 bases in between.

This clone ranks as medium-sized in terms of frequency. This sequence joins TRBV27 and TRBJ2-7; TRBD1 aligns across 9 bases. Trimming took 6 bases from V and 0 from J; bases not matched to a gene: 12. Germline CDR1 is MNHEY and CDR2 is SMNVEV (reference sequence). The CDR3 spans 17 residues. The CDR3 reads CASRATPGTGLSYEQYF. In DNA, the CDR3 is TGTGCCAGCAGAGCGACTCCCGGGACAGGGCTCTCCTACGAGCAGTACTTC.

This clone counts as medium-sized by frequency. The chain recombines TRBV6-6 with TRBJ2-1; 12 bases are shared with TRBD2. Germline-derived CDR1 and CDR2 are MNHNY and SVGAGI (reference sequence). V lost 5 bases and J lost 9; bases outside the gene matches: 8. This CDR3 spans 15 amino acids. The CDR3 bases are TGTGCCAGCAGTAGCCTAGCGGGAGGGGTTAGTGAGCAGTTCTTC. Protein: CASSSLAGGVSEQFF.

This chain uses TRBV4-2 with TRBJ2-7; 9 positions match TRBD2. Germline assignment: CDR1 LGHNA and CDR2 YNFKEQ. Unmatched junction bases numbered 13, after V lost 0 bases and J lost 4 bases. This CDR3 spans 18 amino acids. The CDR3 protein is CASSQDLRGSGGRYEQYF. In nucleotides, the CDR3 is TGTGCCAGCAGCCAAGACCTGAGGGGTAGCGGGGGTCGGTACGAGCAGTACTTC.

In regard to this clone: At one end the junction does not follow the germline gene, possibly because of a read error. The chain couples TRBV18 to TRBJ1-3; perhaps TRBD1 as D (5 bases). The germline CDR1 and CDR2 sequences are KGHSH and LQKENI. This CDR3 has 15 residues. The CDR3 is CTSSPRGPGGDTIYF. CDR3 DNA sequence: TGTACCAGCTCACCAAGGGGACCTGGCGGGGACACCATATATTTT. Supplemented by reference TRBV18 and TRBJ1-3, the full variable domain reads NAGVMQNPRHLVRRRGQEARLRCSPMKGHSHVYWYRQLPEEGLKFMVYLQKENIIDESGMPKERFSAEFPKEGPSILRIQQVVRGDSAAYFCTSSPRGPGGDTIYFGEGSWLTVV.

The chain is built from TRBV7-9 and TRBJ1-2, with 7 bases lining up with TRBD1. Losses at the gene ends were 5 bases for V and 9 bases for J; bases not matched to a gene: 12. The CDR3 consists of 14 residues. The germline CDR1 and CDR2 sequences are SEHNR and FQNEAQ (reference sequence). As DNA, the CDR3 is TGTGCCAGCAGCCCTAACCGGGACAGTTTTCGCTACACCTTC. Encoded protein: CASSPNRDSFRYTF.

The V gene is TRBV5-1, the J gene TRBJ2-6; TRBD1 is a possible D gene (5 bases). The ends were cut back, 4 bases at V and 2 bases at J, with 10 bases in the middle. The V gene's germline CDR1 is SGHRS and CDR2 YFSETQ. The CDR3 length is 15 residues. The CDR3 nucleotides read TGCGCCAGCAGCGCCAGGGTAGCTGGGGCCAACGTCCTGACTTTC. Its protein product is CASSARVAGANVLTF. Drawing the rest from reference TRBV5-1 and TRBJ2-6, the complete variable domain is KAGVTQTPRYLIKTRGQQVTLSCSPISGHRSVSWYQQTPGQGLQFLFEYFSETQRNKGNFPGRFSGRQFSNSRSEMNVSTLELGDSALYLCASSARVAGANVLTFGAGSRLTVL.

This chain joins TRBV9 and TRBJ2-7, with a weak D call TRBD1 (6 bases). CDR3 length equals 15 residues. Germline V gene lookup returns CDR1 SGDLS and CDR2 YYNGEE. Trimming took off 0 bases at V and 4 bases at J, with 14 bases between the two ends. For the CDR3, the DNA is TGTGCCAGCAGCGTAGCTTTAGGGGGTCTTTACGAGCAGTACTTC. The encoded protein is CASSVALGGLYEQYF. The variable domain in full, with the rest retrieved from reference TRBV9 and TRBJ2-7, is DSGVTQTPKHLITATGQRVTLRCSPRSGDLSVYWYQQSLDQGLQFLIQYYNGEERAKGNILERFSAQQFPDLHSELNLSSLELGDSALYFCASSVALGGLYEQYFGPGTRLTVT.

V is TRBV4-1 and J is TRBJ2-7; TRBD1 might be the D (6 bases). The CDR3 has 13 amino acids. The germline V and J ends were trimmed by 6 bases and 0 bases, with 9 bases remaining between them. Germline loops: CDR1 MGHRA, CDR2 YSYEKL. Here the CDR3 DNA reads TGCGCCAGCAGTATAGGGGGCTCCTACGAGCAGTACTTC. It codes for CASSIGGSYEQYF.

The V call is TRBV15, the J call TRBJ2-1; the D gene is possibly TRBD2 (6 bases). There are 12 residues in the CDR3. V lost 5 bases to trimming and J lost 9 bases, with 11 bases between them. The germline gives CDR1 LNHNV, CDR2 YYDKDF (reference sequence). The CDR3 protein is CATSRAGIEQFF. CDR3 nucleotides: TGTGCCACCAGCCGGGCGGGGATTGAGCAGTTCTTC.

The chain uses TRBV5-6 and TRBJ1-1, with 7 bases lining up with TRBD1. Germline V gives CDR1 SGHDT, CDR2 YYEEEE. The junction had 17 bases not matched to a gene; V was cut back by 8 bases and J by 1 base. The CDR3 sequence is 17 residues long. The DNA for the CDR3 is TGTGCCAGGACTCTAAGCGCCCCGGGGACAGCGAACACTGAAGCTTTCTTT. It codes for CARTLSAPGTANTEAFF. The variable domain in full, completed from reference TRBV5-6 and TRBJ1-1, reads DAGVTQSPTHLIKTRGQQVTLRCSPKSGHDTVSWYQQALGQGPQFIFQYYEEEERQRGNFPDRFSGHQFPNYSSELNVNALLLGDSALYLCARTLSAPGTANTEAFFGQGTRLTVV.

This chain links TRBV10-1 with TRBJ1-4, with TRBD1 matching 11 bases. V shed 3 bases, J shed 8 bases, and the junction held 5 bases outside the gene matches. CDR1 is WNHNN and CDR2 is SYGVQD in the germline V gene (reference sequence). The CDR3 runs to 15 residues. CDR3 DNA sequence: TGCGCCAGCAGTGAAGCCGGGACAGGGGGAGAAAAACTGTTTTTT. Translating it yields CASSEAGTGGEKLFF.

The chain joins TRBV5-1 to TRBJ2-2, with 7 bases fitting TRBD2. The V gene's germline CDR1 is SGHRS and CDR2 YFSETQ. J lost 6 bases, V lost 7 bases, and 9 bases had no gene match. The CDR3 is 14 amino acids. The CDR3 DNA is TGCGCCAGCGGAAATAACGGACTAGCCGGGGAGCTGTTTTTT. It translates to CASGNNGLAGELFF.

The chain carries TRBV10-3 and TRBJ2-7; 9 positions match TRBD2. This CDR3 region has 14 residues. From germline, CDR1 is ENHRY and CDR2 SYGVKD. The J segment lost 6 bases and the V segment lost 7 bases, leaving 10 bases of the junction unmatched. The CDR3 coding sequence is TGTGCCATCACTGACCATAGCGGGAGTAGCGAGCAGTACTTC. It encodes CAITDHSGSSEQYF.

This chain joins TRBV5-4 and TRBJ2-5; TRBD2 matches at 9 bases. V lost 4 bases, J lost 2 bases, and 9 bases stayed unmatched. This CDR3 comprises 16 residues. The V gene's germline CDR1 is SGHNT and CDR2 YYREEE (reference sequence). CDR3 bases: TGTGCCAGCAGCGATGTTAGCGGGAGTTGGCAAGAGACCCAGTACTTC. Its protein product is CASSDVSGSWQETQYF.

V usage is TRBV6-1 and J usage is TRBJ2-4, with D uncertain. This CDR3 is 16 amino acids long. Germline CDR1 MNHNS, CDR2 SASEGT. The V end lost 2 bases, the J end lost 0 bases, and 11 bases lay between the germline ends. The CDR3 nucleotides are TGTGCCAGCAGTGAACTAGTAGGTATAGCCAAAAACATTCAGTACTTC. Translating gives CASSELVGIAKNIQYF.